Included here is one T cell receptor (beta chain) sequence, with context. The antigen remains undetermined. This sample stems from a study of T cells expressing NK-cell markers. Overall study: CD3+CD56+NKG2C+, CD3+CD56+NKG2C- and CD3+CD56-NKG2C+ T cells, once sorted, supplied the TCR beta repertoires. Study results and limitations: Questions lingered over whether expanded NKG2C+ T cell clones were HCMV-specific. Dominant NKG2C+ clonotypes accounted for about 1.0-8% of CD8+ T cells in six donors.

TCR beta cDNA was made by 5'RACE template switching with UMIs. Reanalyzing the 5' RACE reads, TCRdb keeps one entry per CDR3 protein, without DNA. This sample contains 300,000 to 450,000 distinct CDR3 sequences. What was sequenced was blood T cells: a sorted CD56 or NKG2C T cell subset, CD4+ or CD8+ T cells, or bulk PBMC T cells (not recorded which). This clonotype originated in a man aged 18 to 69 in good health.

This chain's CDR3 is CSARGPWDIQYF. The chain joins TRBV20-1 to TRBJ2-4; TCRdb designates TRBD2, a call that cannot be tested without DNA. CDR3 length: 12 amino acids. Germline V gene sequence: CDR1 DFQATT, CDR2 SNEGSKA (reference sequence).